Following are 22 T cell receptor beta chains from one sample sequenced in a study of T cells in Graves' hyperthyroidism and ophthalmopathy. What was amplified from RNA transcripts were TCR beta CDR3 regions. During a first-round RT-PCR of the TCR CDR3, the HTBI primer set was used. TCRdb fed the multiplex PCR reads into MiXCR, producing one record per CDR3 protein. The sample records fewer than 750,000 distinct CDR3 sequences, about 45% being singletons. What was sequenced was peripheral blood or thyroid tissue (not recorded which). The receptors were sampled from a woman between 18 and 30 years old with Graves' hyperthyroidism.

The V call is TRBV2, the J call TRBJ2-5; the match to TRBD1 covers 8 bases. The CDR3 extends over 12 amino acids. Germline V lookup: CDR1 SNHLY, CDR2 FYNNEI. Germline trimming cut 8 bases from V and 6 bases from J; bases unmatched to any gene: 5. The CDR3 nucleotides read TGTGCCAGCGCCACAGGGGGGAAGACCCAGTACTTC. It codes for CASATGGKTQYF.

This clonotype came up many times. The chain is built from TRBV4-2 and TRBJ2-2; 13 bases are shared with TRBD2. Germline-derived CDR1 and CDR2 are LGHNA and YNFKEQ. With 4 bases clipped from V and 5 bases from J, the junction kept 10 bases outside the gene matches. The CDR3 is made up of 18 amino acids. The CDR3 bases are TGTGCCAGCAGCCGTGATACTAGCGGGAGGGCCGAAACCGGGGAGCTGTTTTTT. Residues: CASSRDTSGRAETGELFF.

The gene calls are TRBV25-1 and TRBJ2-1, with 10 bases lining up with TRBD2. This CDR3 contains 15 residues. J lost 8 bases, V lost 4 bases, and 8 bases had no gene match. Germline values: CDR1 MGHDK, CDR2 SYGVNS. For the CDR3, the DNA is TGTGCCAGCAGTGCTATTAGCGGGAGGTGGGATGAGCAGTTCTTC. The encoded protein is CASSAISGRWDEQFF.

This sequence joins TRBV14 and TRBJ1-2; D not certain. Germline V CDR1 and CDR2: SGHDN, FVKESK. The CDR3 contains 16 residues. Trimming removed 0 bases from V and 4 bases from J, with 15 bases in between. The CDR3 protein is CASSQDEGLVGYGYTF. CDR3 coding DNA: TGTGCCAGCAGCCAAGATGAAGGGCTTGTTGGCTATGGCTACACCTTC.

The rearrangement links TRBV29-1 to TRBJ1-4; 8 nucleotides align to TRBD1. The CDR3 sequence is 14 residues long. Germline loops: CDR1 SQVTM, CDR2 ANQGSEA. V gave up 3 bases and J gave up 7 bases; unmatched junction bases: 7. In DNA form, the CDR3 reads TGCAGCGTTGAGACAGGGGAAGGTACTGAAAAACTGTTTTTT. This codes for CSVETGEGTEKLFF.

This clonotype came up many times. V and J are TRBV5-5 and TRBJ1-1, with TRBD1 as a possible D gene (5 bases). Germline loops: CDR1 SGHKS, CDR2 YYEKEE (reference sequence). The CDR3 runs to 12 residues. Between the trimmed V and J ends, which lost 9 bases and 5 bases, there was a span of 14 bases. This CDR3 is CATRQGGTEAFF. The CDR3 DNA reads TGTGCCACGAGGCAGGGAGGAACTGAAGCTTTCTTT.

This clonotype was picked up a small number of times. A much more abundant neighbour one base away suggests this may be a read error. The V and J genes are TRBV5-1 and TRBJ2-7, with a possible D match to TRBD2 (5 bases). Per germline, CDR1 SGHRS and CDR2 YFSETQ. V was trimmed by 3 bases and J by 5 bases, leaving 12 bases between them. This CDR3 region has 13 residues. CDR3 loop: CASSSRGADEQYF. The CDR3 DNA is TGCGCCAGCAGCTCACGGGGTGCGGACGAGCAGTACTTC.

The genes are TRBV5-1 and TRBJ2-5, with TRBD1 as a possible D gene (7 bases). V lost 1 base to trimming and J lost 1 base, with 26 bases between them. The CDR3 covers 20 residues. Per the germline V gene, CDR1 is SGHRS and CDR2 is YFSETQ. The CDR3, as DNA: TGCGCCAGCAGCTTGTACGCCCCCGGGGACAGAACCGGGGGCCAAGAGACCCAGTACTTC. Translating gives CASSLYAPGDRTGGQETQYF.

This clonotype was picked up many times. The chain's CDR3 is CASSPQDRALIGEQYF. Written as DNA, the CDR3 is TGTGCCAGCAGCCCACAGGACAGGGCCCTGATCGGCGAGCAGTACTTC. The J gene is TRBJ2-7, the V gene TRBV7-9; 8 positions match TRBD1. V gave up 5 bases and J gave up 6 bases; unmatched junction bases: 15. The germline V gene has CDR1 SEHNR and CDR2 FQNEAQ (reference sequence). The CDR3 is 16 residues long.

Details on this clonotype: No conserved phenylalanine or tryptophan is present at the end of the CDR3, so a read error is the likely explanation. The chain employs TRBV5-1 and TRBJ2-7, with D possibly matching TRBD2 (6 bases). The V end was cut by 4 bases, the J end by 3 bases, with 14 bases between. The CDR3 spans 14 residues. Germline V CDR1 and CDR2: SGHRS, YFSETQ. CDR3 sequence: CASSPREVLYEQYL. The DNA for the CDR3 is TGCGCCAGCAGCCCCAGGGAGGTCCTCTACGAGCAGTACCTC.

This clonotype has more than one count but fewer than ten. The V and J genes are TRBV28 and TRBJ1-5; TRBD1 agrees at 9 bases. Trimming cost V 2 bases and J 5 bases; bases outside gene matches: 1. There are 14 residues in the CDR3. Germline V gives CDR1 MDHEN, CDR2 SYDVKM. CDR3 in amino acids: CASSLGTGYQPQHF. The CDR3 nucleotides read TGTGCCAGCAGTTTAGGGACAGGGTATCAGCCCCAGCATTTT.

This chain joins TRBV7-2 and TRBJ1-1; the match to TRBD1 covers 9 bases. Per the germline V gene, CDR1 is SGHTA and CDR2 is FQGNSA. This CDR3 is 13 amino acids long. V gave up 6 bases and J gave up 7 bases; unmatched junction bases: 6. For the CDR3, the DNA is TGTGCCAGCAGTTCCGGGACAGGGAATGAAGCTTTCTTT. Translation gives CASSSGTGNEAFF.

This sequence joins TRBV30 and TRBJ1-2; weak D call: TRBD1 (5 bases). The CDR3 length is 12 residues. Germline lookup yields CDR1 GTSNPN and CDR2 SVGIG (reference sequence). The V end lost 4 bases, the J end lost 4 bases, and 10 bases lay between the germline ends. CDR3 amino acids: CAWTLQGYGYTF. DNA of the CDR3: TGTGCCTGGACTTTGCAGGGCTATGGCTACACCTTC.

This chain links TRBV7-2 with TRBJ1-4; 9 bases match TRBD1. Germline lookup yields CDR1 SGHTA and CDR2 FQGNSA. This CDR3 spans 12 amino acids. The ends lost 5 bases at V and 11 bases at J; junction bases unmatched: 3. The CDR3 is CASSPTGGKLFF. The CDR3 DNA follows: TGTGCCAGCAGCCCGACAGGGGGGAAACTGTTTTTT.

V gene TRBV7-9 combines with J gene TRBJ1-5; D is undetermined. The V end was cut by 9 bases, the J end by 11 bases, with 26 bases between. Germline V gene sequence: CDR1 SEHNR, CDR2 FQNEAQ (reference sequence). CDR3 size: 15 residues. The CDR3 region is CASRTTSVASETQHF. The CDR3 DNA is TGTGCCAGTAGGACTACTAGCGTCGCCTCCGAGACCCAGCATTTT.

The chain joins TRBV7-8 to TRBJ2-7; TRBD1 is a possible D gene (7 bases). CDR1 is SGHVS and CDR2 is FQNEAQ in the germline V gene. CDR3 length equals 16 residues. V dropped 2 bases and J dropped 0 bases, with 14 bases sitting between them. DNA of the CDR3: TGTGCCAGCAGCTTACGCGGGACAGTACTCTCCTACGAGCAGTACTTC. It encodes CASSLRGTVLSYEQYF.

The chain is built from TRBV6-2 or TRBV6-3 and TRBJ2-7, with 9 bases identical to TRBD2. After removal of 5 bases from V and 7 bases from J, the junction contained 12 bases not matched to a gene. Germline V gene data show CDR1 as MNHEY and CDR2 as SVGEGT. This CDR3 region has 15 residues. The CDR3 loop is CASSRIAGDVNEQYF. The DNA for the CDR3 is TGTGCCAGCAGTCGCATAGCGGGAGACGTCAATGAGCAGTACTTC.

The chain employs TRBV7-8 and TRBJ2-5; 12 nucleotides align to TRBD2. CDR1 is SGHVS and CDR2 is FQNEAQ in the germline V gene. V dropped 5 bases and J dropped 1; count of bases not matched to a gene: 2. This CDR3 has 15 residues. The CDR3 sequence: CASSRTSGTQETQYF. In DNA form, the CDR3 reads TGTGCCAGCAGCCGGACTAGCGGGACCCAAGAGACCCAGTACTTC.

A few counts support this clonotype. The CDR3 DNA sequence: TGTGCCAGCAGCCCTGACACCGGGGGCGGTGAAAAACTGTTTTTT. It codes for CASSPDTGGGEKLFF. The rearrangement joins TRBV7-3 to TRBJ1-4, with TRBD1 as a possible D gene (6 bases). The V gene's germline CDR1 is SGHTA and CDR2 FQGTGA. V was pared by 5 bases and J by 7 bases, with 17 bases between. There are 15 residues in the CDR3. Full variable domain (missing parts from reference TRBV7-3 and TRBJ1-4): GAGVSQTPSNKVTEKGKYVELRCDPISGHTALYWYRQSLGQGPEFLIYFQGTGAADDSGLPNDRFFAVRPEGSVSTLKIQRTERGDSAVYLCASSPDTGGGEKLFFGSGTQLSVL.

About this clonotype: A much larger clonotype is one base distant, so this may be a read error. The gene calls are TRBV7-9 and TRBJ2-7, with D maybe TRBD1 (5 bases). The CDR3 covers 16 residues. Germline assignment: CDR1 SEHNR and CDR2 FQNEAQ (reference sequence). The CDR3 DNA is TGTGCCAGCAGCACAGAACTGGACACAGGTTCCTACGGGCAGTACTTC. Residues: CASSTELDTGSYGQYF.

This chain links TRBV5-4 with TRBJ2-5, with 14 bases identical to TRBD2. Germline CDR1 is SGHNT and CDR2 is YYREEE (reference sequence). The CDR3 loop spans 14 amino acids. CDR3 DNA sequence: TGTGCATGGGGACTAGCGGGAGTCCAAGAGACCCAGTACTTC. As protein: CAWGLAGVQETQYF.

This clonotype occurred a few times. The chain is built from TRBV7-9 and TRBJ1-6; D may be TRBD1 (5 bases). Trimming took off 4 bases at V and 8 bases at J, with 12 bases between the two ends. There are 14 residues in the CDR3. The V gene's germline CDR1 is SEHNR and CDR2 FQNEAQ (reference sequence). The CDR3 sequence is CASSSGTGDSPLHF. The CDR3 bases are TGTGCCAGCAGCTCCGGGACCGGGGATTCACCCCTCCACTTT.